The T cell receptor beta chain under discussion was sequenced for a study of metastatic and nonmetastatic thyroid tumors. Background on the study: Peripheral blood and tumor or nodule samples from malignant and benign thyroid patients were compared. Study conclusions and caveats: Benign nodules were reported to have significantly lower TCR beta diversity than malignant thyroid tumors, in blood and tumor.

This clone was seen ten or more times. The target antigen is unknown. CDR1 is SQVTM, CDR2 ANQGSEA, per germline. This CDR3 spans 13 amino acids. Germline trimming cut 1 base from V and 4 bases from J; bases unmatched to any gene: 3. Thyroid surgery had not been preceded by any treatment in any patient. Authors' analysis steps: For papillary thyroid cancer, a distant-metastasis classifier was constructed from CDR3 differences observed across clinicopathological groups. Using MiXCR, TCRdb re-called clones from the PCR reads. The V and J calls were determined by TCRdb, not by the authors. The sample records tens of thousands of clones, 13% being singletons.

The chain carries TRBV29-1 and TRBJ2-5; 7 bases agree with TRBD1. The material sequenced was blood. The receptor was isolated from a female donor with papillary thyroid cancer or a benign thyroid nodule (not recorded which). Some clones in this sample may be carry-over from other donors' samples. The CDR3 spells CSVEGHRGETQYF. The CDR3 nucleotides read TGCAGCGTTGAAGGCCACAGGGGAGAGACCCAGTACTTC.